What follows are 13 T cell receptor beta chains derived from one specimen sequenced in a study of OX40 agonist ivuxolimab in advanced cancers. Clones were read by immunoSEQ multiplex PCR, and TCRdb kept only the in-frame ones, dropping some. The table records 45,000 to 60,000 clones, roughly 80% of them present only once. Sequenced here: CD4+ or CD8+ T cells sorted from blood, sampled in a trial of the OX40 agonist ivuxolimab. Receptor source: an adult with an advanced solid tumor such as melanoma, head and neck, liver or kidney cancer.

The sample holds one count of this clone. The CDR3 loop reads CASSPDGRWDEQFF. CDR3 coding DNA: TGTGCCAGCAGCCCCGACGGGCGCTGGGATGAGCAGTTCTTC. This chain joins TRBV7-2 and TRBJ2-1, with no clear D. Looked up from germline, CDR1 is SGHTA and CDR2 is FQGNSA. This CDR3 spans 14 amino acids. V dropped 5 bases and J dropped 8 bases, with 16 bases sitting between them.

The chain recombines TRBV7-2 with TRBJ1-3; D remains unclear. This CDR3 is built from 13 residues. The V gene's germline CDR1 is SGHTA and CDR2 FQGNSA. Trimming took off 5 bases at V and 6 bases at J, with 11 bases between the two ends. CDR3: CASSRPLENTIYF. Written as DNA, the CDR3 is TGTGCCAGCAGCCGCCCTTTGGAAAACACCATATATTTT.

This chain joins TRBV28 and TRBJ1-1, with TRBD1 matching 9 bases. The V gene end was trimmed by 6 bases and the J gene end by 2 bases; junction bases not matched to a gene: 10. The CDR3 spans 16 residues. Germline V lookup: CDR1 MDHEN, CDR2 SYDVKM. The CDR3 DNA reads as TGTGCCAGCAGACGCCCGGGACAGGGAGATAACACTGAAGCTTTCTTT. Amino acids: CASRRPGQGDNTEAFF. Variable domain in full (rest from reference TRBV28 and TRBJ1-1): DVKVTQSSRYLVKRTGEKVFLECVQDMDHENMFWYRQDPGLGLRLIYFSYDVKMKEKGDIPEGYSVSREKKERFSLILESASTNQTSMYLCASRRPGQGDNTEAFFGQGTRLTVV.

The chain couples TRBV11-2 to TRBJ1-2; D unresolved. V lost 0 bases and J 7 bases, leaving 12 bases between the germline ends. CDR3 length: 14 amino acids. Germline V lookup: CDR1 SGHAT, CDR2 FQNNGV. DNA for the CDR3: TGTGCCAGCAGCTTAGAAGTGCCCCTTTTTGGCTACACCTTC. This sequence encodes CASSLEVPLFGYTF.

This rearrangement joins TRBV28 to TRBJ2-1; D not resolved. The V gene lost 3 bases and the J gene lost 8 bases, with 14 bases spanning the gap. This CDR3 has 14 residues. In germline, CDR1 is MDHEN, CDR2 SYDVKM. CDR3 in DNA: TGTGCCAGCAGTTTCGGGCTTCGCGGCGATGAGCAGTTCTTC. This sequence encodes CASSFGLRGDEQFF.

The sample holds a few counts of this clone. V gene TRBV6-5 combines with J gene TRBJ2-3; a weak D match, TRBD2 (5 bases). Trimming took 0 bases from V and 4 from J, leaving 11 bases between them. CDR1 and CDR2 from the germline V gene are MNHEY and SVGAGI. CDR3 size: 15 residues. CDR3 sequence (DNA): TGTGCCAGCAGTTACTCGAGAGGGCTCGCAGATACGCAGTATTTT. Encoded protein: CASSYSRGLADTQYF.

The chain combines TRBV7-6 with TRBJ1-2; possible D gene TRBD1, 6 bases. The CDR3 loop spans 14 amino acids. Germline values: CDR1 SGHVS, CDR2 FNYEAQ. V shed 5 bases and J shed 0 bases, with 10 bases lying between them. The DNA for the CDR3 is TGTGCCAGCAGCCCGGACAGCACTAACTATGGCTACACCTTC. This gives the protein CASSPDSTNYGYTF.

V usage is TRBV28 and J usage is TRBJ2-3; 9 nucleotides align to TRBD1. In germline, CDR1 is MDHEN, CDR2 SYDVKM. The CDR3 runs 15 residues. V dropped 8 bases and J dropped 8; count of bases not matched to a gene: 14. The CDR3 region has the DNA TGTGCCAGCGCTCGCTCGGGACAGGGCGTAGGTACGCAGTATTTT. The encoded protein is CASARSGQGVGTQYF.

The gene calls are TRBV6-6 and TRBJ2-1, with D possibly called TRBD1 or TRBD2 (5 bases each). The CDR3 covers 15 residues. Looked up from germline, CDR1 is MNHNY and CDR2 is SVGAGI (reference sequence). The V and J ends lost 2 bases and 8 bases respectively, with 16 bases between them. CDR3 DNA sequence: TGTGCCAGCAGTTACGGGGTTGGGGGACGGCATGAGCAGTTCTTC. This codes for CASSYGVGGRHEQFF.

This rearrangement joins TRBV11-2 to TRBJ2-1; a weak D match, TRBD2 (6 bases). The V end lost 1 base, the J end lost 3 bases, and 7 bases lay between the germline ends. The germline CDR1 and CDR2 sequences are SGHAT and FQNNGV. The CDR3 covers 14 residues. The CDR3, as DNA: TGTGCCAGCAGCTTAGGCGGGAACTACAATGAGCAGTTCTTC. Translating gives CASSLGGNYNEQFF.

CDR3: CASSPPARARVMDQPQHF. CDR3 DNA sequence: TGTGCCAGCAGCCCACCCGCCCGAGCCAGGGTGATGGATCAGCCCCAGCATTTT. J is TRBJ1-5 and V is TRBV6-4; D perhaps matches TRBD1 (5 bases). The CDR3 has 18 residues. The V gene's germline CDR1 is MRHNA and CDR2 SNTAGT. V was cut by 6 bases and J by 5 bases, with 26 bases left in between.

This clone was counted between two and nine times. The rearrangement uses TRBV7-9 and TRBJ1-3; the match to TRBD1 covers 7 bases. Germline V gives CDR1 SEHNR, CDR2 FQNEAQ (reference sequence). The CDR3 runs 16 residues. The V and J ends lost 2 bases and 2 bases, in that order; junction bases with no gene match: 6. The chain's CDR3 is CASSLPGGFAGNTIYF. The DNA of the CDR3 is TGTGCCAGCAGCTTACCAGGGGGTTTTGCTGGAAACACCATATATTTT.

This chain connects TRBV7-2 to TRBJ2-3; TRBD2 aligns across 13 bases. Germline CDR1 reads SGHTA; CDR2 reads FQGNSA. CDR3 length: 16 amino acids. The V segment lost 4 bases and the J segment 6 bases; nucleotides outside the gene matches: 7. In DNA form, the CDR3 reads TGTGCCAGCAGCTCCGTGACTAGCGGGGGGTTGGATACGCAGTATTTT. Translated, it gives CASSSVTSGGLDTQYF.